A single sample is the source of the 29 T cell receptor beta chains below, sequenced in a study of shared clonotypes between healthy human individuals. Using immunoSEQ multiplex PCR, the repertoire was profiled, and TCRdb retains in-frame clones only, with some absent. The sample shows approximately 2.3 million clones, over 90% of them seen only once. Sequenced: naive CD4+ T cells from PBMCs. Subset denoted: CD45RA+ positively selected. These receptors came from a man aged 18 to 35 in good health. Some clones in this sample may be carry-over from other donors' samples.

The J gene is TRBJ2-7, the V gene TRBV6-5, with D hard to call. The germline gives CDR1 MNHEY, CDR2 SVGAGI. Trimming cost V 4 bases and J 2 bases, with 6 bases left between them. This CDR3 is built from 12 residues. CDR3 sequence (DNA): TGTGCCAGCAGTTCACCCCCCTACGAGCAGTACTTC. Protein product: CASSSPPYEQYF.

DNA for the CDR3: TGTGCCAGCCGGTTACGGGACGGGGAGCTGTTTTTT. Amino acid sequence: CASRLRDGELFF. This sequence joins TRBV11-1 and TRBJ2-2; D perhaps matches TRBD2 (5 bases). The CDR3 totals 12 residues. Germline CDR1 and CDR2: SGHAT and FQDESV (reference sequence). Trimming stripped 8 bases from V and 7 bases from J, with 11 bases between. Complete variable domain (other parts from reference TRBV11-1 and TRBJ2-2): EAEVAQSPRYKITEKSQAVAFWCDPISGHATLYWYRQILGQGPELLVQFQDESVVDDSQLPKDRFSAERLKGVDSTLKIQPAELGDSAMYLCASRLRDGELFFGEGSRLTVL.

This rearrangement joins TRBV7-9 to TRBJ1-2; D perhaps matches TRBD1 (5 bases). The CDR3 runs to 13 residues. V dropped 4 bases and J dropped 4 bases, with 10 bases sitting between them. Germline CDR1 SEHNR, CDR2 FQNEAQ (reference sequence). CDR3 in amino acids: CASSSRGGYGYTF. The CDR3 DNA reads TGTGCCAGCAGCTCCCGGGGGGGCTATGGCTACACCTTC.

This clone was seen more than once but under ten times. The V gene is TRBV27, the J gene TRBJ1-1; 7 bases align to TRBD1. Germline V gene lookup returns CDR1 MNHEY and CDR2 SMNVEV (reference sequence). J gave up 1 base and V 2 bases, and 7 bases lay outside the gene matches. The CDR3 is 16 residues long. The CDR3, as DNA: TGTGCCAGCAGTTTAGGAACAGGGGTAAGGAACACTGAAGCTTTCTTT. Translated, it gives CASSLGTGVRNTEAFF.

The rearrangement links TRBV4-2 to TRBJ2-1, with TRBD2 matching over 13 bases. The trim removed 0 bases at V and 8 bases at J, leaving 13 bases unmatched. Germline values: CDR1 LGHNA, CDR2 YNFKEQ. CDR3 length equals 19 residues. The CDR3 here is CASSQDGTSGALGTDEQFF. In DNA form, the CDR3 reads TGTGCCAGCAGCCAAGATGGGACTAGCGGGGCCCTGGGCACGGATGAGCAGTTCTTC.

With regard to this clone: The identical CDR3 is also encoded by other nucleotide sequences in the sample. The J gene is TRBJ1-1, the V gene TRBV19, with a possible D match to TRBD1 (6 bases). V was clipped by 5 bases and J by 0 bases, with 7 bases between them. The V gene's germline CDR1 is LNHDA and CDR2 SQIVND (reference sequence). This CDR3 is 13 amino acids long. CDR3 DNA sequence: TGTGCCAGTAGTGGACAGCTGAACACTGAAGCTTTCTTT. This encodes CASSGQLNTEAFF.

The genes are TRBV28 and TRBJ1-1, with 9 bases lining up with TRBD1. Germline CDR1 and CDR2: MDHEN and SYDVKM. This CDR3 spans 18 amino acids. V lost 2 bases, J lost 2 bases, and 12 bases stayed unmatched. Here the CDR3 DNA reads TGTGCCAGCAGTTTAATGGTACCGCGGACAGGGGAAAACACTGAAGCTTTCTTT. It is translated as CASSLMVPRTGENTEAFF. The variable domain in full, with the rest retrieved from reference TRBV28 and TRBJ1-1, is DVKVTQSSRYLVKRTGEKVFLECVQDMDHENMFWYRQDPGLGLRLIYFSYDVKMKEKGDIPEGYSVSREKKERFSLILESASTNQTSMYLCASSLMVPRTGENTEAFFGQGTRLTVV.

This chain links TRBV4-3 with TRBJ2-1; D is possibly TRBD1 (5 bases). V lost 3 bases and J lost 7, with 13 bases in between. The CDR3 extends over 14 amino acids. In germline, CDR1 is LGHNA, CDR2 YSLEER. CDR3 DNA sequence: TGCGCCAGCAGCCATCCACCCAGGGATAATGAGCAGTTCTTC. It yields the protein CASSHPPRDNEQFF.

The J gene is TRBJ2-2, the V gene TRBV7-3; 7 bases fit TRBD1. The CDR3 sequence is 16 residues long. Losses at the gene ends were 2 bases for V and 3 bases for J; bases not matched to a gene: 6. Germline V gene sequence: CDR1 SGHTA, CDR2 FQGTGA. The CDR3 DNA reads TGTGCCAGCAGCTTATGGGGTACAGGGGACACCGGGGAGCTGTTTTTT. Translating it yields CASSLWGTGDTGELFF.

The chain uses TRBV2 and TRBJ2-7; D might be TRBD1 (6 bases). CDR1 and CDR2 (germline): SNHLY, FYNNEI. The V and J ends lost 7 bases and 0 bases respectively, with 16 bases between them. This CDR3 is built from 15 residues. The CDR3 region is CASKMDRADSYEQYF. Written as DNA, the CDR3 is TGTGCCAGCAAGATGGACAGAGCCGACTCCTACGAGCAGTACTTC.

This clone was seen only once. This chain connects TRBV15 to TRBJ2-7, with D possibly being TRBD1 (6 bases). The CDR3 is made up of 19 amino acids. V gave up 0 bases and J gave up 2 bases, with 23 bases separating them. Germline V CDR1 and CDR2: LNHNV, YYDKDF (reference sequence). CDR3 region: CATSREAATGSSRAYEQYF. The CDR3 DNA sequence: TGTGCCACCAGCAGAGAAGCGGCAACAGGGAGTTCTAGGGCCTACGAGCAGTACTTC.

Concerning this clone itself: This sample includes further DNA sequences coding for the same CDR3. The chain uses TRBV7-3 and TRBJ2-2; no definite D call. V was shortened by 5 bases and J by 2 bases, with 6 bases between the two germline ends. The CDR3 runs 13 residues. CDR1 and CDR2 (germline): SGHTA, FQGTGA. For the CDR3, the DNA is TGTGCCAGCAGCCCCCGAAACACCGGGGAGCTGTTTTTT. Protein sequence: CASSPRNTGELFF.

This chain joins TRBV28 and TRBJ2-3; TRBD2 matches at 12 bases. V shed 0 bases, J shed 4 bases, and the junction held 5 bases outside the gene matches. The CDR3 sequence is 17 residues long. CDR1 and CDR2 (germline): MDHEN, SYDVKM. This CDR3 is CASSLWSSGRGADTQYF. CDR3 bases: TGTGCCAGCAGTTTATGGTCTAGCGGGAGGGGAGCAGATACGCAGTATTTT.

This clone was detected a few times. The chain employs TRBV5-4 and TRBJ2-7; D unclear. CDR1 and CDR2 from the germline V gene are SGHNT and YYREEE (reference sequence). V lost 4 bases to trimming and J lost 0 bases, with 14 bases between them. The CDR3 spans 15 residues. The CDR3 sequence: CASSTGRSSSYEQYF. For the CDR3, the DNA is TGTGCCAGCAGCACCGGACGCTCGAGCTCCTACGAGCAGTACTTC.

The rearrangement uses TRBV28 and TRBJ2-7, with TRBD1 matching over 9 bases. The CDR3 runs 16 residues. Looked up from germline, CDR1 is MDHEN and CDR2 is SYDVKM. Trimming took 5 bases from V and 0 from J; bases not matched to a gene: 8. The CDR3 region is CASSTTGTGNSYEQYF. The DNA for the CDR3 is TGTGCCAGCAGTACTACAGGGACAGGGAACTCCTACGAGCAGTACTTC.

The chain combines TRBV30 with TRBJ2-4; D tentatively reads TRBD1 or TRBD2 (5 bases each). The CDR3 length is 16 residues. Germline V gives CDR1 GTSNPN, CDR2 SVGIG (reference sequence). V was shortened by 1 base and J by 3 bases, with 16 bases between the two germline ends. This chain's CDR3 is CAWSAPLGVDKNIQYF. DNA for the CDR3: TGTGCCTGGAGTGCCCCCCTGGGGGTCGACAAAAACATTCAGTACTTC.

This sequence joins TRBV5-1 and TRBJ2-1; 9 bases are a match to TRBD2. This CDR3 region has 15 residues. V lost 0 bases and J lost 6; bases outside the gene matches: 4. Looked up from germline, CDR1 is SGHRS and CDR2 is YFSETQ. The chain's CDR3 is CASSLDVAGVNEQFF. The CDR3 DNA sequence: TGCGCCAGCAGCTTGGATGTAGCGGGAGTCAATGAGCAGTTCTTC.

The chain is built from TRBV29-1 and TRBJ1-3; D gene ambiguous. Germline loops: CDR1 SQVTM, CDR2 ANQGSEA. CDR3 length: 13 amino acids. V was clipped by 1 base and J by 0 bases, with 4 bases between them. Here the CDR3 DNA reads TGCAGCGTTGAAGCCCCCTCTGGAAACACCATATATTTT. Its translation is CSVEAPSGNTIYF. Complete variable domain (other parts from reference TRBV29-1 and TRBJ1-3): SAVISQKPSRDICQRGTSLTIQCQVDSQVTMMFWYRQQPGQSLTLIATANQGSEATYESGFVIDKFPISRPNLTFSTLTVSNMSPEDSSIYLCSVEAPSGNTIYFGEGSWLTVV.

The rearrangement joins TRBV10-3 to TRBJ1-2; D ambiguous. The CDR3 totals 13 residues. Germline V gene sequence: CDR1 ENHRY, CDR2 SYGVKD. With 2 bases removed from V and 8 bases from J, the gap between germline ends came to 12 bases. DNA for the CDR3: TGTGCCATCAGTGAGCGGGGTCAGAACGGCTACACCTTC. Protein: CAISERGQNGYTF.

This chain uses TRBV4-1 with TRBJ2-1; the match to TRBD2 covers 8 bases. This CDR3 comprises 16 residues. Germline lookup yields CDR1 MGHRA and CDR2 YSYEKL. V lost 4 bases to trimming and J lost 4 bases; unmatched junction nucleotides: 9. CDR3 DNA sequence: TGCGCCAGCAGCCGGAAACTAGCGGACTTTTACAATGAGCAGTTCTTC. This sequence encodes CASSRKLADFYNEQFF.

The rearrangement links TRBV7-6 to TRBJ2-2; D might be TRBD1 (6 bases). The CDR3 runs to 15 residues. CDR1 SGHVS and CDR2 FNYEAQ come from the germline V gene. V was cut by 1 base and J by 0 bases, with 6 bases left in between. CDR3 sequence (DNA): TGTGCCAGCAGCTTAGAGGGGGCGAACACCGGGGAGCTGTTTTTT. This gives the protein CASSLEGANTGELFF.

V usage is TRBV2 and J usage is TRBJ2-6; D perhaps matches TRBD2 (6 bases). V gave up 8 bases and J gave up 2 bases, with 28 bases separating them. The CDR3 totals 20 residues. Germline-derived CDR1 and CDR2 are SNHLY and FYNNEI. The CDR3 loop reads CASRGNSDIPSGTGANVLTF. The CDR3 coding sequence is TGTGCCAGCCGGGGGAACAGTGATATCCCCTCTGGGACTGGGGCCAACGTCCTGACTTTC.

The chain is built from TRBV11-2 and TRBJ2-1, with no clear D. V was shortened by 4 bases and J by 9 bases, with 13 bases between the two germline ends. The CDR3 has 13 residues. Per germline, CDR1 SGHAT and CDR2 FQNNGV. The CDR3 DNA is TGTGCCAGCAGCTCCTCCCTAGTGTCTGAGCAGTTCTTC. Its protein is CASSSSLVSEQFF.

The V gene is TRBV11-2, the J gene TRBJ2-1; 12 bases align to TRBD2. After removal of 5 bases from V and 2 bases from J, the junction contained 4 bases not matched to a gene. The CDR3 has 16 residues. Germline assignment: CDR1 SGHAT and CDR2 FQNNGV. The CDR3 nucleotides read TGTGCCAGCAGCCCGACTAGCGGGAGAACCTACAATGAGCAGTTCTTC. Its translation: CASSPTSGRTYNEQFF.

The chain couples TRBV27 to TRBJ2-1; D remains ambiguous. The germline V gene has CDR1 MNHEY and CDR2 SMNVEV (reference sequence). The CDR3 sequence is 16 residues long. The V gene lost 2 bases and the J gene lost 0 bases, with 11 bases spanning the gap. CDR3 nucleotides: TGTGCCAGCAGTTTAAAGCTATATAGCTCCTACAATGAGCAGTTCTTC. It yields the protein CASSLKLYSSYNEQFF.

The CDR3 nucleotides read TGTGCCAGCAGTTTATGGACGGGGGCAGGGGAAAAACTGTTTTTT. This encodes CASSLWTGAGEKLFF. The V gene is TRBV28, the J gene TRBJ1-4, with D possibly TRBD1 on 6 matching bases. The CDR3 is 15 residues long. V gave up 0 bases and J gave up 8 bases, with 13 bases separating them. Germline values: CDR1 MDHEN, CDR2 SYDVKM.

The gene calls are TRBV7-9 and TRBJ2-3; a weak D match, TRBD2 (6 bases). The V gene lost 4 bases and the J gene lost 8 bases, with 10 bases spanning the gap. The CDR3 sequence is 12 residues long. Germline V gives CDR1 SEHNR, CDR2 FQNEAQ (reference sequence). This chain's CDR3 is CASSSGGRTQYF. The DNA for the CDR3 is TGTGCCAGCAGCTCCGGAGGGCGTACGCAGTATTTT.

The chain recombines TRBV7-2 with TRBJ2-1; 12 nucleotides align to TRBD2. This CDR3 contains 16 residues. CDR1 is SGHTA and CDR2 is FQGNSA in the germline V gene. The V segment lost 6 bases and the J segment 6 bases; nucleotides outside the gene matches: 9. The CDR3 DNA reads TGTGCCAGCAGGAAAAGACTAGCGGGAGCGCGCAATGAGCAGTTCTTC. Protein: CASRKRLAGARNEQFF.

The V gene is TRBV2, the J gene TRBJ1-1; 7 nucleotides align to TRBD1. CDR1 is SNHLY and CDR2 is FYNNEI in the germline V gene. Trimming removed 6 bases from V and 4 bases from J; junction bases left unmatched: 11. The CDR3 is made up of 15 amino acids. CDR3 region: CASSQRDRPSTEAFF. The CDR3 coding sequence is TGTGCCAGCAGCCAGAGGGACAGACCCAGCACTGAAGCTTTCTTT.